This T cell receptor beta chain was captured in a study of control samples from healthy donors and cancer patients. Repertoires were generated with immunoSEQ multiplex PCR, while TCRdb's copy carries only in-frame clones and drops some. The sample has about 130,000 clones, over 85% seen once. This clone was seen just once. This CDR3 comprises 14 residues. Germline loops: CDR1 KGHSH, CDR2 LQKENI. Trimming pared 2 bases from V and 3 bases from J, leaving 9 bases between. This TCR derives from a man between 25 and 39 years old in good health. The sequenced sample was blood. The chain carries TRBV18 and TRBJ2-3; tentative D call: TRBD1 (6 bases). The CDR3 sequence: CASSPWGQTDTQYF. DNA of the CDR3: TGTGCCAGCTCACCATGGGGGCAAACAGATACGCAGTATTTT.